The 19 T cell receptor beta chains listed next were all sequenced from one sample in a study of chemoradiotherapy in HPV16-positive cancers. Only in-frame clones appear in the TCRdb table, and some are missing; sequencing was by immunoSEQ multiplex PCR. The sample lists fewer than 25,000 clones, 70% to 90% occurring once. The specimen was blood, collected from a patient who underwent chemoradiotherapy. The receptors derive from a human donor with HPV-associated anogenital cancer.

This clone was counted once. The chain joins TRBV5-1 to TRBJ2-5; 12 nucleotides line up with TRBD2. The V gene end was trimmed by 3 bases and the J gene end by 5 bases; junction bases not matched to a gene: 8. The CDR3 length is 16 residues. CDR1 and CDR2 from the germline V gene are SGHRS and YFSETQ. The CDR3 DNA reads as TGCGCCAGCAGCTACGGACTAGCGGGGACCCGGGAGACCCAGTACTTC. Its protein is CASSYGLAGTRETQYF.

In this sample, this clone turned up a few times. The V and J genes are TRBV6-1 and TRBJ1-6; perhaps TRBD1 as D (5 bases). The CDR3 totals 15 residues. V shed 6 bases and J shed 5 bases, with 14 bases lying between them. Germline-derived CDR1 and CDR2 are MNHNS and SASEGT. The chain's CDR3 is CASSTGTTNNSPLHF. DNA for the CDR3: TGTGCCAGCAGCACAGGAACGACGAATAATTCACCCCTCCACTTT.

This chain uses TRBV15 with TRBJ2-2; no reliable D call. The CDR3 contains 17 residues. Trimming removed 0 bases from V and 1 base from J, with 12 bases in between. CDR1 LNHNV and CDR2 YYDKDF come from the germline V gene (reference sequence). CDR3 residues: CATSRDTVAENTGELFF. DNA of the CDR3: TGTGCCACCAGCAGAGATACGGTTGCGGAGAACACCGGGGAGCTGTTTTTT.

This chain connects TRBV30 to TRBJ1-1, with TRBD1 identical over 8 bases. CDR3 length: 13 residues. Germline assignment: CDR1 GTSNPN and CDR2 SVGIG (reference sequence). Trimming took 5 bases from V and 10 from J; bases not matched to a gene: 12. Here the CDR3 DNA reads TGTGCCTGGGATCCAGGACAGGGTGGGGGAGCTTTCTTT. Translating it yields CAWDPGQGGGAFF.

This clone was seen a few times. The rearrangement joins TRBV18 to TRBJ2-7; weak D call: TRBD2 (5 bases). In germline, CDR1 is KGHSH, CDR2 LQKENI. The CDR3 covers 13 residues. The V and J ends lost 4 bases and 3 bases respectively, with 10 bases between them. The CDR3 sequence: CASSLTRDYEQYV. CDR3 bases: TGTGCCAGCTCACTTACCCGGGACTACGAGCAGTACGTC.

This clone showed up just once. This chain connects TRBV5-6 to TRBJ1-2; D unclear. The CDR3 is 15 residues long. Germline loops: CDR1 SGHDT, CDR2 YYEEEE. V was shortened by 4 bases and J by 6 bases, with 19 bases between the two germline ends. This chain's CDR3 is CASSRSQETYNGYTF. The CDR3 nucleotides read TGTGCCAGCAGCCGTAGTCAGGAAACTTATAATGGCTACACCTTC.

V and J are TRBV7-6 and TRBJ2-5, with D tentatively TRBD1 or TRBD2 (5 bases each). V lost 1 base and J 1 base, leaving 16 bases between the germline ends. The CDR3 runs to 17 residues. Per germline, CDR1 SGHVS and CDR2 FNYEAQ. CDR3 region: CASSLGGTPKSQETQYF. DNA of the CDR3: TGTGCCAGCAGCTTAGGAGGGACCCCAAAATCCCAAGAGACCCAGTACTTC.

The chain is built from TRBV7-6 and TRBJ1-2; D is perhaps TRBD1 (6 bases). The germline CDR1 and CDR2 sequences are SGHVS and FNYEAQ. CDR3 length: 13 amino acids. V was trimmed by 4 bases and J by 8 bases, leaving 14 bases between them. The CDR3 region is CASSYLGGSGYTF. CDR3 coding DNA: TGTGCCAGCAGCTACTTAGGGGGGTCCGGCTACACCTTC.

This chain uses TRBV6-1 with TRBJ1-5; D ambiguous. V dropped 6 bases and J dropped 0 bases, with 6 bases sitting between them. CDR1 MNHNS and CDR2 SASEGT come from the germline V gene. The CDR3 is 13 residues long. As DNA, the CDR3 is TGTGCCAGCAGACAGTATAGCAATCAGCCCCAGCATTTT. This encodes CASRQYSNQPQHF.

The chain has TRBV18 and TRBJ2-3, with TRBD1 matching 9 bases. The CDR3 spans 14 residues. Germline CDR1 KGHSH, CDR2 LQKENI. The junction had 2 bases not matched to a gene; V was cut back by 0 bases and J by 7 bases. The CDR3 spells CASSPPGTGNTQYF. CDR3 nucleotide sequence: TGTGCCAGCTCACCACCAGGGACAGGGAATACGCAGTATTTT.

DNA for the CDR3: TGTGCCAGCAGTGAGTTTCTTCAAGTCGGGGGATCGAACACTGAAGCTTTCTTT. Its protein is CASSEFLQVGGSNTEAFF. J is TRBJ1-1 and V is TRBV2; tentatively, D is TRBD1 (5 bases). CDR3 length: 18 residues. CDR1 SNHLY and CDR2 FYNNEI come from the germline V gene. V lost 3 bases and J 1 base, leaving 21 bases between the germline ends.

J is TRBJ2-3 and V is TRBV29-1, with TRBD2 matching 8 bases. Trimming took 6 bases from V and 2 from J; bases not matched to a gene: 4. The germline gives CDR1 SQVTM, CDR2 ANQGSEA. The CDR3 is made up of 13 amino acids. As DNA, the CDR3 is TGCAGCGTGGACGGGGGGGCCACAGATACGCAGTATTTT. Translating gives CSVDGGATDTQYF.

The chain joins TRBV18 to TRBJ1-2; D possibly corresponds to TRBD1 (5 bases). CDR1 is KGHSH and CDR2 is LQKENI in the germline V gene. The CDR3 runs to 14 residues. The V and J ends lost 4 bases and 4 bases respectively, with 13 bases between them. The CDR3 protein is CASSRGGTGYGYTF. The CDR3, as DNA: TGTGCCAGCTCACGGGGCGGTACGGGCTATGGCTACACCTTC. Full variable domain (remainder filled in from reference TRBV18 and TRBJ1-2): NAGVMQNPRHLVRRRGQEARLRCSPMKGHSHVYWYRQLPEEGLKFMVYLQKENIIDESGMPKERFSAEFPKEGPSILRIQQVVRGDSAAYFCASSRGGTGYGYTFGSGTRLTVV.

The chain uses TRBV5-8 and TRBJ1-1; possible D gene TRBD1, 5 bases. The length of the CDR3 is 17 residues. V lost 3 bases, J lost 4 bases, and 22 bases lay in between. CDR1 and CDR2 from the germline V gene are SGHTS and YDEGEE. The CDR3 region is CASSYKAWWEGVTEAFF. Here the CDR3 DNA reads TGTGCCAGCAGCTATAAAGCCTGGTGGGAAGGGGTCACTGAAGCTTTCTTT.

The rearrangement uses TRBV7-2 and TRBJ2-5; a weak D match, TRBD2 (6 bases). The V and J ends lost 5 bases and 1 base respectively, with 11 bases between them. Germline CDR1 SGHTA, CDR2 FQGNSA. This CDR3 is built from 14 residues. Here the CDR3 DNA reads TGTGCCAGCAGCCCGGTAGCGGTCCAAGAGACCCAGTACTTC. This sequence encodes CASSPVAVQETQYF.

A word on this clone: Germline and junction disagree at one end, which may indicate a read error. The V and J genes are TRBV19 and TRBJ1-1; 9 bases match TRBD1. CDR1 LNHDA and CDR2 SQIVND come from the germline V gene (reference sequence). The CDR3 runs to 13 residues. The CDR3 reads CASSIKAGTGLSF. CDR3 DNA: TGTGCCAGTAGTATTAAAGCCGGGACAGGGCTAAGCTTT.

The CDR3 protein is CASSVSPTEGELFF. CDR3 sequence (DNA): TGTGCCAGCAGCGTTAGCCCAACTGAGGGGGAGCTGTTTTTT. V gene TRBV9 combines with J gene TRBJ2-2; D gene ambiguous. The CDR3 has 14 residues. Germline lookup yields CDR1 SGDLS and CDR2 YYNGEE. V was trimmed by 2 bases and J by 8 bases, leaving 13 bases between them.

The chain couples TRBV30 to TRBJ1-6; D is unclear. Germline V lookup: CDR1 GTSNPN, CDR2 SVGIG (reference sequence). Deletions cut 5 bases from V and 7 bases from J, with 9 bases between. The CDR3 contains 12 residues. CDR3 loop: CAWSPGNSPLHF. The CDR3 DNA sequence: TGTGCCTGGTCCCCGGGGAATTCACCCCTCCACTTT.

The rearrangement links TRBV11-2 to TRBJ2-5; TRBD2 is a possible D gene (5 bases). Trimming cost V 5 bases and J 0 bases, with 16 bases left between them. CDR3 size: 16 residues. CDR1 and CDR2 from the germline V gene are SGHAT and FQNNGV. The CDR3 DNA is TGTGCCAGCAGCCCCGGGGAGCGGCCGAACCAAGAGACCCAGTACTTC. It is translated as CASSPGERPNQETQYF.